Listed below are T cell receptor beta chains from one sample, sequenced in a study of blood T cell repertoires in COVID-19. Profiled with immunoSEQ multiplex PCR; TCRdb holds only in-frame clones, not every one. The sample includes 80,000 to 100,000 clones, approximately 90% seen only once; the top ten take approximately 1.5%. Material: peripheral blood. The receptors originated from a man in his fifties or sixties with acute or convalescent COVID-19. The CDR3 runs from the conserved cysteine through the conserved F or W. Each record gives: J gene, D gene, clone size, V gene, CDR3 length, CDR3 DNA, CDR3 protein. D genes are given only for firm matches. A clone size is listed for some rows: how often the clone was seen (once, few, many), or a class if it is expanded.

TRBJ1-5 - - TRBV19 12 TGTGCTTCGGGGGATAGCAATCAGCCCCAGCATTTT CASGDSNQPQHF
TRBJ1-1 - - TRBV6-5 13 TGTGCCAGCAGCGTTACTATGAACACTGAAGCTTTCTTT CASSVTMNTEAFF
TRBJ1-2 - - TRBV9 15 TGTGCCAGCAGCGTAGCCTCGGACAGAAACTATGGCTACACCTTC CASSVASDRNYGYTF
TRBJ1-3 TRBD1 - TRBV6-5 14 TGTGCCAGCAGAAACACCGGGACAGCCAACACCATATATTTT CASRNTGTANTIYF
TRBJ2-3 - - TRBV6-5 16 TGTGCCAGCAGTTACGGGTCTGCCAGAGGAACAGATACGCAGTATTTT CASSYGSARGTDTQYF
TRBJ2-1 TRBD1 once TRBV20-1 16 TGCAGTGCTAGTACGGGACGGGACAGAATATTCAATGAGCAGTTCTTC CSASTGRDRIFNEQFF
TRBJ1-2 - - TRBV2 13 TGTGCCAGCAGTGGACAGCCTCTCTATGGCTACACCTTC CASSGQPLYGYTF
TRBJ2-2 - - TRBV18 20 TGTGCCAGCTCACCACAGGTCAGGGGTTTCCTCTCTTCGAACACCGGGGAGCTGTTTTTT CASSPQVRGFLSSNTGELFF
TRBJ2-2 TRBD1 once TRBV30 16 TGTGCCTGGAGTGCGAAAGGGGGCGGGAACACCGGGGAGCTGTTTTTT CAWSAKGGGNTGELFF
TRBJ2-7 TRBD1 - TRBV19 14 TGTGCCAGTTCTCCGGGACAGGGGGTATTCGGGCAGTACTTC CASSPGQGVFGQYF
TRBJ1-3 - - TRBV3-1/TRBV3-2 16 TGTGCCAGCAGCCCTGAGCCTAAACCCTCTGGAAACACCATATATTTT CASSPEPKPSGNTIYF
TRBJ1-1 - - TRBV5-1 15 TGCGCCAGCCGCCTACTCAGGGATTGGGACACTGAAGCTTTCTTT CASRLLRDWDTEAFF
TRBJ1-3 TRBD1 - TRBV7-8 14 TGTGCCAGCAGACCGGACAGGGTCGGAAACACCATATATTTT CASRPDRVGNTIYF
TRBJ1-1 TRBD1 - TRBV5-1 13 TGCGCCAGCAGCCATCCGACAGGGGAAGAAGCTTTCTTT CASSHPTGEEAFF
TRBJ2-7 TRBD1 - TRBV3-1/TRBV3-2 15 TGTGCCAGCAGCCAAGGAAATGCGCAGGGGGCCAAGCAGTACTTC CASSQGNAQGAKQYF
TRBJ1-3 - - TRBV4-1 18 TGCGCCAGCAGCCAATGGTCTACAGCCCTGGCCTCTGGAAACACCATATATTTT CASSQWSTALASGNTIYF
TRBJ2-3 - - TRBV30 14 TGTGCCTGGAGCCCGAGGGGGGGGCGTGATACGCAGTATTTT CAWSPRGGRDTQYF
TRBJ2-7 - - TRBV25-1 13 TGTGCCAGCAGTGAGGGGGCACTTTACGAGCAGTACTTC CASSEGALYEQYF
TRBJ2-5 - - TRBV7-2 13 TGTGCCAGCAGCTTTCAGGGTGGGGAGACCCAGTACTTC CASSFQGGETQYF
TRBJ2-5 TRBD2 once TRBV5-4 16 TGTGCCAGCAGCGGGGGGGTGGGCTTAGGCCTAGAGACCCAGTACTTC CASSGGVGLGLETQYF
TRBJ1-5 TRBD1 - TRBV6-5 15 TGTGCCAGCAGTTACTCGACAGGGGTAGGTCAGCCCCAGCATTTT CASSYSTGVGQPQHF
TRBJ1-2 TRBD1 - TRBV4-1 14 TGCGCCAGCAGCCTGGACAGGACGGGGTATGGCTACACCTTC CASSLDRTGYGYTF
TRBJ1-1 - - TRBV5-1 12 TGCGCCAGCGGGGAGTCCAACACTGAAGCTTTCTTT CASGESNTEAFF
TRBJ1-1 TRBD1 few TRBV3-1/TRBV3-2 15 TGTGCCAGCAGCCAAGGGTCAGGGGGGAACACTGAAGCTTTCTTT CASSQGSGGNTEAFF
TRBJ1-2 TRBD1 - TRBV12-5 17 TGTGCTAGTGGTTTGGGTACTCGGGACAGTCATAACTATGGCTACACCTTC CASGLGTRDSHNYGYTF
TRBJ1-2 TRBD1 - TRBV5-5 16 TGTGCCAGCAGCTTGCAGGGGACAGGGCCTTTCTATGGCTACACCTTC CASSLQGTGPFYGYTF
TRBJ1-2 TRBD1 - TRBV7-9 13 TGTGCCAGCAGTTTTACAGGGGTGTATGGCTACACCTTC CASSFTGVYGYTF
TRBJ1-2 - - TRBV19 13 TGTGCCAGTAGTATAAACCTAGAACGTGGCTACACCTTC CASSINLERGYTF